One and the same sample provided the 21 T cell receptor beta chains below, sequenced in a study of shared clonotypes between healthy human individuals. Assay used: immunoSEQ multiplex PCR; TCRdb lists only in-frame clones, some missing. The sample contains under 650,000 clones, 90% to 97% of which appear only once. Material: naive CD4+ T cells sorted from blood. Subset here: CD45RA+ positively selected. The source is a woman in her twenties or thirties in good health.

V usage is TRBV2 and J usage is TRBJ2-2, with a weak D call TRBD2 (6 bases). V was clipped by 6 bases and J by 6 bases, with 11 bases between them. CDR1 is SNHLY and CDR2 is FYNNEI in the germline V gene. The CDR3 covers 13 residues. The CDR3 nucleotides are TGTGCCAGCAGCTGGGGGGAAGCCGGGGAGCTGTTTTTT. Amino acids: CASSWGEAGELFF.

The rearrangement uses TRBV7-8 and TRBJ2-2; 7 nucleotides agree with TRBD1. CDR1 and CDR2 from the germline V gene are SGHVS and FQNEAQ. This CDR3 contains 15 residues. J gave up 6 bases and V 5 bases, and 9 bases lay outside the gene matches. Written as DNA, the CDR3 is TGTGCCAGCAGCGCAAACAGGGGACGGTCCGGGGAGCTGTTTTTT. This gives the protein CASSANRGRSGELFF.

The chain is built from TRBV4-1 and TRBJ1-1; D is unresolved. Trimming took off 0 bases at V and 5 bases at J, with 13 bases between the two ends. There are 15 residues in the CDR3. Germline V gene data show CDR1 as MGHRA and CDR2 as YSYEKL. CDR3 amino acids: CASSQEVGLGTEAFF. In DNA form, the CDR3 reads TGCGCCAGCAGCCAAGAAGTAGGGCTGGGGACTGAAGCTTTCTTT.

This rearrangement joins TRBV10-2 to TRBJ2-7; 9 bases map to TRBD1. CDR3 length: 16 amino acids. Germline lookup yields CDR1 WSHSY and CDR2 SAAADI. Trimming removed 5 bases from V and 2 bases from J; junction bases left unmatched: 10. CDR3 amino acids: CASSRHGQGLAYEQYF. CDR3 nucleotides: TGCGCCAGCAGTCGACACGGACAGGGGTTAGCCTACGAGCAGTACTTC.

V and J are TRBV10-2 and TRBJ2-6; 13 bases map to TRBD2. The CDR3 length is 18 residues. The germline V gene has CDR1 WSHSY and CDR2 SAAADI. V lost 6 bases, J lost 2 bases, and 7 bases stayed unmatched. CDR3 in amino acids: CASRLSGTSGTGANVLTF. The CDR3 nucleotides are TGCGCCAGCAGATTGTCCGGGACTAGCGGGACTGGGGCCAACGTCCTGACTTTC.

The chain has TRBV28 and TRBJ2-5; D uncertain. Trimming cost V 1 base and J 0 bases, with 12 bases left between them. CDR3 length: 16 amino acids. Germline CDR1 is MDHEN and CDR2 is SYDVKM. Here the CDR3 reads CASSLYLRLYQETQYF. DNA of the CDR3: TGTGCCAGCAGTTTATATCTGAGGTTGTACCAAGAGACCCAGTACTTC.

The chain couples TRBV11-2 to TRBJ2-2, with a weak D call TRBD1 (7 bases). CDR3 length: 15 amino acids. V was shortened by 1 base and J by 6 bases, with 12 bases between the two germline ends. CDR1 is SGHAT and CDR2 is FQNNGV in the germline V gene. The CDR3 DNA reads TGTGCCAGCAGCTTAGTAGGGGGCGGGGCCGGGGAGCTGTTTTTT. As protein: CASSLVGGGAGELFF.

DNA of the CDR3: TGTGCCAGCAGACAACGACAGGGGGGGTACAATGAGCAGTTCTTC. It codes for CASRQRQGGYNEQFF. This chain uses TRBV28 with TRBJ2-1, with TRBD1 identical over 9 bases. CDR3 length: 15 residues. With 6 bases clipped from V and 4 bases from J, the junction kept 7 bases outside the gene matches. Germline CDR1 reads MDHEN; CDR2 reads SYDVKM.

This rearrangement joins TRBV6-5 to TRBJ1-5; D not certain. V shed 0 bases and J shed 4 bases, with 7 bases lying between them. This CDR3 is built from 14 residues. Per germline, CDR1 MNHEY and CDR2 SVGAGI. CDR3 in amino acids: CASSYSAGNQPQHF. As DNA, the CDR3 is TGTGCCAGCAGTTACTCGGCGGGGAATCAGCCCCAGCATTTT.

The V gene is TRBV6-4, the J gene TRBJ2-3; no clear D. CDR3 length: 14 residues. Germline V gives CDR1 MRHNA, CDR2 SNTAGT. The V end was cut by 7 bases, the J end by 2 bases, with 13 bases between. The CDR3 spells CASKVTPTTDTQYF. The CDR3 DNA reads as TGTGCCAGCAAGGTCACCCCTACCACAGATACGCAGTATTTT.

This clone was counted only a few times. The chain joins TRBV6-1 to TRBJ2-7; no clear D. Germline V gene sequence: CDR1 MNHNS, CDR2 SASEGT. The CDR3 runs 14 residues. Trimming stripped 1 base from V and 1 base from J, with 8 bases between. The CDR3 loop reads CASSEGAESYEQYF. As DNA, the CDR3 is TGTGCCAGCAGTGAAGGGGCAGAATCCTACGAGCAGTACTTC.

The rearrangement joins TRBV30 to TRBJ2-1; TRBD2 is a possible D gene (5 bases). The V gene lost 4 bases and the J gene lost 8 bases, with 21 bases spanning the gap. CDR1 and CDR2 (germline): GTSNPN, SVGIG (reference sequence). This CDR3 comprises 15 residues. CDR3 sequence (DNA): TGTGCCTGGAAAATAAAGGAGGTCACCCCCCATGAGCAGTTCTTC. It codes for CAWKIKEVTPHEQFF. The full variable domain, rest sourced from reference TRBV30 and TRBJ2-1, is SQTIHQWPATLVQPVGSPLSLECTVEGTSNPNLYWYRQAAGRGLQLLFYSVGIGQISSEVPQNLSASRPQDRQFILSSKKLLLSDSGFYLCAWKIKEVTPHEQFFGPGTRLTVL.

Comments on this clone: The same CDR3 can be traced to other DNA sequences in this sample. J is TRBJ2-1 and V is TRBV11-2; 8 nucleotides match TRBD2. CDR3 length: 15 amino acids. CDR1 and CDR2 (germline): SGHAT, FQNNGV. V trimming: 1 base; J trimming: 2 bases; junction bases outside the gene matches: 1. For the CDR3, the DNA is TGTGCCAGCAGCTTAGCGGGAGGGCCCTACAATGAGCAGTTCTTC. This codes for CASSLAGGPYNEQFF. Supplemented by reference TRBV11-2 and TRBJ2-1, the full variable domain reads EAGVAQSPRYKIIEKRQSVAFWCNPISGHATLYWYQQILGQGPKLLIQFQNNGVVDDSQLPKDRFSAERLKGVDSTLKIQPAKLEDSAVYLCASSLAGGPYNEQFFGPGTRLTVL.

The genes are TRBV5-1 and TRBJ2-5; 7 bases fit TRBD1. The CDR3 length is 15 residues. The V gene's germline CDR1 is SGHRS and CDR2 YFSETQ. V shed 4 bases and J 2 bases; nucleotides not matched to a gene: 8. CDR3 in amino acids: CASSPGTAIQETQYF. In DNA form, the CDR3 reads TGCGCCAGCAGCCCTGGGACAGCGATACAAGAGACCCAGTACTTC.

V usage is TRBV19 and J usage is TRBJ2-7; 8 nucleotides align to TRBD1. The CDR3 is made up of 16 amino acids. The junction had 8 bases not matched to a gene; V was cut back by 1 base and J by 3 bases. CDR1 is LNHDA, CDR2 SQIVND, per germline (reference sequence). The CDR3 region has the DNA TGTGCCAGTAGTATAGTCCTGGGGACAGGTCGCTACGAGCAGTACTTC. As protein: CASSIVLGTGRYEQYF.

This CDR3 reads CASRTSGRAVSSYNEQFF. CDR3 sequence (DNA): TGTGCCAGTAGGACTAGCGGGAGAGCGGTTAGCTCCTACAATGAGCAGTTCTTC. The chain carries TRBV19 and TRBJ2-1; the match to TRBD2 covers 12 bases. The germline V gene has CDR1 LNHDA and CDR2 SQIVND (reference sequence). Germline trimming cut 6 bases from V and 0 bases from J; bases unmatched to any gene: 9. The CDR3 is 18 amino acids.

The CDR3 region has the DNA TGTGCCAGCAGCCCGAAACTAAACACTGAAGCTTTCTTT. It is translated as CASSPKLNTEAFF. This chain links TRBV5-4 with TRBJ1-1; no definite D call. The CDR3 is 13 amino acids. The germline gives CDR1 SGHNT, CDR2 YYREEE (reference sequence). V was clipped by 4 bases and J by 2 bases, with 9 bases between them.

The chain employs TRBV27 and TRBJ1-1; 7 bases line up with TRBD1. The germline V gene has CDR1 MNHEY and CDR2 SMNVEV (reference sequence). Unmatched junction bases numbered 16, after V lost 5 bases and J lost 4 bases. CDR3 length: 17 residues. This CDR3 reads CASSPYGTWTGSTEAFF. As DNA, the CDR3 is TGTGCCAGCAGTCCCTATGGGACCTGGACAGGCTCCACTGAAGCTTTCTTT.

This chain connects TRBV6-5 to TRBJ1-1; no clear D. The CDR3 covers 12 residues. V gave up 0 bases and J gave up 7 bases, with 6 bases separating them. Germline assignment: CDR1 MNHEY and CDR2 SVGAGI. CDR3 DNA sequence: TGTGCCAGCAGTTACTCGTTAGGTGAAGCTTTCTTT. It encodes CASSYSLGEAFF.

CDR3 DNA sequence: TGCGCCAGCAGCTTCGTCGGGGGCACTGGAAACACCATATATTTT. Translating it yields CASSFVGGTGNTIYF. The rearrangement uses TRBV5-1 and TRBJ1-3; TRBD1 might be the D (6 bases). V was clipped by 2 bases and J by 2 bases, with 11 bases between them. The CDR3 has 15 amino acids. Germline CDR1 SGHRS, CDR2 YFSETQ. The variable domain in full, completed from reference TRBV5-1 and TRBJ1-3, reads KAGVTQTPRYLIKTRGQQVTLSCSPISGHRSVSWYQQTPGQGLQFLFEYFSETQRNKGNFPGRFSGRQFSNSRSEMNVSTLELGDSALYLCASSFVGGTGNTIYFGEGSWLTVV.

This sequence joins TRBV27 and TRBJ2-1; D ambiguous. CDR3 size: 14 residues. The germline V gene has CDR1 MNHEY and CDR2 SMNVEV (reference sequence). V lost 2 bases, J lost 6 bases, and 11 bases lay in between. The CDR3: CASSLLHGINEQFF. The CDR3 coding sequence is TGTGCCAGCAGTTTACTCCACGGAATCAATGAGCAGTTCTTC.